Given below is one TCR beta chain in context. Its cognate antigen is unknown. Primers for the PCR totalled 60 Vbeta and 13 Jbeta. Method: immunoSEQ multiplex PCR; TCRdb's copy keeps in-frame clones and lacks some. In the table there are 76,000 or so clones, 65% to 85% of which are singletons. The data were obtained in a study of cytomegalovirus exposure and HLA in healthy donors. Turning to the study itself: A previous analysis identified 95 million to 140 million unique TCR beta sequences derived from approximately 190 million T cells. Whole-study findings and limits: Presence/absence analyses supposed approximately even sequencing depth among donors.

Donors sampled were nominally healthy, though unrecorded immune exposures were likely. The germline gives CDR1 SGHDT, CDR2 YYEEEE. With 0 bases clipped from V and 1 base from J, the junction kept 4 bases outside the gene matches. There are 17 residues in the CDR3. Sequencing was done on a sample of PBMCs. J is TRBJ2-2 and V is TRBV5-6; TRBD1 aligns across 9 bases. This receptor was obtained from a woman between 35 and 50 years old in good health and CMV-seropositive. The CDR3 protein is CASSLGQGVLNTGELFF. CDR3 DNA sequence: TGTGCCAGCAGCTTGGGACAGGGGGTCCTGAACACCGGGGAGCTGTTTTTT.